This T cell receptor (beta chain) was recorded in a study of Graves' ophthalmopathy and Graves' hyperthyroidism. Excluded were patients with other autoimmune diseases, uncontrolled infections, pregnancy or lactation. The V segment lost 0 bases and the J segment 4 bases; nucleotides outside the gene matches: 5. Germline values: CDR1 SGHTA, CDR2 FQGNSA. This CDR3 is built from 17 residues. Scientists amplified the TCR beta CDR3 regions from RNA transcripts. First-round RT-PCR relied on HTBI primers, and a second-round multiplex PCR came next. TCRdb recomputed calls from the multiplex PCR reads with MiXCR, one row per CDR3 protein. Of 450,000 to 600,000 distinct CDR3 sequences in the sample, approximately 37% are singletons; the top ten hold less than 4.5%.

The V call is TRBV7-2, the J call TRBJ1-6, with TRBD1 matching 8 bases. Sample: peripheral blood or thyroid tissue (not recorded which). The clonotype originates from an adult man with Graves' hyperthyroidism. The CDR3 loop is CASSLADRGHYNSPLHF. DNA of the CDR3: TGTGCCAGCAGCTTAGCCGACAGGGGACATTATAATTCACCCCTCCACTTT.